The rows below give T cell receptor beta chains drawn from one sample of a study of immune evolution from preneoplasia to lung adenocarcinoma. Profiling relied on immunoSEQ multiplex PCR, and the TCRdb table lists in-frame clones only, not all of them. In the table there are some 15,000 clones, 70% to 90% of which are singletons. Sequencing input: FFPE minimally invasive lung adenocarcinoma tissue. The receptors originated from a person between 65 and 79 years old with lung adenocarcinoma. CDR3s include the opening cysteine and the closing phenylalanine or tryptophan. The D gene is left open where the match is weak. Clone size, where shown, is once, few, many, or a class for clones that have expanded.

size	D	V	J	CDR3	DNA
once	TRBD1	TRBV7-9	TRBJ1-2	CASNLVTGFGYGYTF	TGTGCCAGCAACTTAGTGACAGGGTTTGGCTATGGCTACACCTTC
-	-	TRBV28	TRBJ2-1	CASGDGNGNEQFF	TGTGCCAGCGGAGACGGGAACGGCAATGAGCAGTTCTTC
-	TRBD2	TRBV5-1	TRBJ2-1	CASSITGTIAFNEQFF	TGCGCCAGCAGCATTACCGGGACTATAGCTTTCAATGAGCAGTTCTTC
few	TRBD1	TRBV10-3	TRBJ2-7	CAIRETGESYEQYF	TGTGCCATCAGGGAGACAGGGGAGTCCTACGAGCAGTACTTC
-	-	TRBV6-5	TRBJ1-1	CASSKLHTEAFF	TGTGCCAGCAGCAAACTTCACACTGAAGCTTTCTTT
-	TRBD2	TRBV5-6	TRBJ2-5	CASTLLAGGLETQYF	TGTGCCAGCACCCTACTAGCGGGGGGGCTAGAGACCCAGTACTTC
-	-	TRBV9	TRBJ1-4	CASSPREAFDKLFF	TGTGCCAGCAGCCCCCGGGAGGCATTCGACAAACTGTTTTTT
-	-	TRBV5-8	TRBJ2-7	CASSLEQYF	TGTGCCAGCAGCTTGGAGCAGTACTTC
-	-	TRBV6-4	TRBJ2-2	CASRDRNTGELFF	TGTGCCAGCAGAGACAGGAACACCGGGGAGCTGTTTTTT
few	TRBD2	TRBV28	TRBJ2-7	CASTDGGSYEQYF	TGTGCCAGCACCGACGGGGGGTCCTACGAGCAGTACTTC
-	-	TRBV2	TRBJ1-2	CASSMEGYGYTF	TGTGCCAGCAGTATGGAGGGCTATGGCTACACCTTC
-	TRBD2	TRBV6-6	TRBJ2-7	CASTLPGGSYEQYF	TGTGCCAGCACCTTACCGGGGGGGTCCTACGAGCAGTACTTC
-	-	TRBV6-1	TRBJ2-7	CASSEWGQYF	TGTGCCAGCAGTGAATGGGGGCAGTACTTC
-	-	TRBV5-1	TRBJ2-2	CASSLDRADTGELFF	TGCGCCAGCAGCTTGGACAGGGCGGACACCGGGGAGCTGTTTTTT
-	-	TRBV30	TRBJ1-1	CAWSERTEAFF	TGTGCCTGGAGTGAACGGACTGAAGCTTTCTTT
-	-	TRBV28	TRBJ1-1	CASSLGGAGIRTEAFF	TGTGCCAGCAGTCTCGGGGGGGCGGGTATTCGGACTGAAGCTTTCTTT
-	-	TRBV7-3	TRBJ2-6	CASSLRDSGANVLTF	TGTGCCAGCAGCTTACGTGACTCTGGGGCCAACGTCCTGACTTTC
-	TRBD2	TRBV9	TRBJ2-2	CASTVSGGANTGELFF	TGTGCCAGCACCGTTAGCGGGGGAGCGAACACCGGGGAGCTGTTTTTT
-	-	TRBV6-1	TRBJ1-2	CASSERRTASYGYTF	TGTGCCAGCAGTGAAAGACGGACAGCCTCCTATGGCTACACCTTC
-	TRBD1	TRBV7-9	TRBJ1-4	CASSLDRGSEKLFF	TGTGCCAGCAGCCTTGACAGGGGAAGCGAAAAACTGTTTTTT
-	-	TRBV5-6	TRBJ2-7	CASSLVGAEQYF	TGTGCCAGCAGCTTGGTAGGGGCCGAGCAGTACTTC
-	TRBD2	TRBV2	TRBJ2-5	CASGGLAGGGAQYF	TGTGCCAGCGGGGGACTAGCGGGGGGAGGAGCCCAGTACTTC
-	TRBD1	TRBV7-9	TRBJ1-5	CASSLEGTGRPQPQHF	TGTGCCAGCAGCTTAGAAGGGACAGGGCGGCCTCAGCCCCAGCATTTT
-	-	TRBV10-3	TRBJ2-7	CAIGSGYEQYF	TGTGCCATAGGGTCGGGCTACGAGCAGTACTTC
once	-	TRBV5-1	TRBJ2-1	CASSPGGDSSYNEQFF	TGCGCCAGCAGCCCGGGCGGGGATAGCTCCTACAATGAGCAGTTCTTC
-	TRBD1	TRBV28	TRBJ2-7	CASSRGTVTYEQYF	TGTGCCAGCAGTCGAGGGACAGTAACCTACGAGCAGTACTTC
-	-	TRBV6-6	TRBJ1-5	CASSYSPQGGQPQHF	TGTGCCAGCAGTTACTCCCCACAGGGCGGTCAGCCCCAGCATTTT
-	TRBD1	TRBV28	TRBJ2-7	CASSTGPYEQYF	TGTGCCAGTTCGACAGGGCCCTACGAGCAGTACTTC
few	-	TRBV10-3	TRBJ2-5	CAISDREETQYF	TGTGCCATCAGTGACAGGGAGGAGACCCAGTACTTC
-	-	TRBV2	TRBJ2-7	CASGRAYEQYF	TGTGCCAGCGGAAGGGCCTACGAGCAGTACTTC
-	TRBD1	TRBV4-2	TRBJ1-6	CASSLRQGGDSPLHF	TGTGCCAGCAGCCTACGACAGGGAGGGGACTCACCCCTCCACTTT
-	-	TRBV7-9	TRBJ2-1	CAGGEYNEQFF	TGTGCCGGCGGCGAGTACAATGAGCAGTTCTTC
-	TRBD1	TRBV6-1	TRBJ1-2	CASSTDRDYGYTF	TGTGCCAGCAGTACCGACAGGGACTATGGCTACACCTTC
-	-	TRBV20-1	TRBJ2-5	CSAEKETQYF	TGCAGTGCTGAAAAAGAGACCCAGTACTTC
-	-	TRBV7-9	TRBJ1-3	CASSQGQSLAGNTIYF	TGTGCCAGCAGCCAAGGACAGAGTCTAGCTGGAAACACCATATATTTT
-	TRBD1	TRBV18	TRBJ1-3	CASSGQTGNTIYF	TGTGCCAGCTCGGGACAGACGGGAAACACCATATATTTT
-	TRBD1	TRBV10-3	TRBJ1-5	CAISERTGMGGNQPQHF	TGTGCCATCAGTGAGAGGACAGGGATGGGCGGCAATCAGCCCCAGCATTTT
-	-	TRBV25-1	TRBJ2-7	CASSPLEQGRYEQYF	TGTGCCAGCAGTCCCTTGGAGCAGGGAAGGTACGAGCAGTACTTC
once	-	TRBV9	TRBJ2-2	CASSVTGNTGELFF	TGTGCCAGCAGCGTAACAGGTAACACCGGGGAGCTGTTTTTT
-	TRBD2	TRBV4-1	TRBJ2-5	CASSQDPGTSGETQYF	TGCGCCAGCAGCCAAGATCCCGGGACTAGCGGGGAGACCCAGTACTTC
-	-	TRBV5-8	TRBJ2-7	CASSLVGTPNYEQYF	TGTGCCAGCAGCTTGGTTGGGACACCGAACTACGAGCAGTACTTC
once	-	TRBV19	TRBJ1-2	CASLGGDGYTF	TGTGCCAGTTTGGGGGGGGATGGCTACACCTTC
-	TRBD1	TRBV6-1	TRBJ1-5	CASSEGQNNQPQHF	TGTGCCAGCAGTGAGGGACAGAACAATCAGCCCCAGCATTTT
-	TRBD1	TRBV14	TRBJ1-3	CASSQGQSSGNTIYF	TGTGCCAGCAGCCAGGGACAGAGCTCTGGAAACACCATATATTTT
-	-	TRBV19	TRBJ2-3	CATSGSGSFTDTQYF	TGTGCCACATCGGGGAGCGGGTCCTTCACAGATACGCAGTATTTT
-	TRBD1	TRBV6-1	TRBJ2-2	CASSDPQGASGELFF	TGTGCCAGCAGTGATCCCCAGGGGGCCTCCGGGGAGCTGTTTTTT
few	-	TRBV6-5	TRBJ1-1	CASGRLRSTEAFF	TGTGCCAGCGGTAGGTTACGGAGCACTGAAGCTTTCTTT
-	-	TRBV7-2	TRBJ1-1	CASSLAPGQANTEAFF	TGTGCCAGCAGCTTAGCCCCCGGCCAGGCGAACACTGAAGCTTTCTTT
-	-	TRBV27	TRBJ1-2	CASRDRPNYGYTF	TGTGCCAGCAGAGACCGACCCAACTATGGCTACACCTTC
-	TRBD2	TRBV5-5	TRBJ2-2	CASSLRVAGGPGELFF	TGTGCCAGCAGCTTGAGGGTAGCGGGAGGGCCCGGGGAGCTGTTTTTT
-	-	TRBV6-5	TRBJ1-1	CASRSFGTEAFF	TGTGCCAGCAGGTCCTTCGGCACTGAAGCTTTCTTT
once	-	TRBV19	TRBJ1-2	CASSKGDWDGYTF	TGTGCCAGTAGTAAGGGGGATTGGGATGGCTACACCTTC